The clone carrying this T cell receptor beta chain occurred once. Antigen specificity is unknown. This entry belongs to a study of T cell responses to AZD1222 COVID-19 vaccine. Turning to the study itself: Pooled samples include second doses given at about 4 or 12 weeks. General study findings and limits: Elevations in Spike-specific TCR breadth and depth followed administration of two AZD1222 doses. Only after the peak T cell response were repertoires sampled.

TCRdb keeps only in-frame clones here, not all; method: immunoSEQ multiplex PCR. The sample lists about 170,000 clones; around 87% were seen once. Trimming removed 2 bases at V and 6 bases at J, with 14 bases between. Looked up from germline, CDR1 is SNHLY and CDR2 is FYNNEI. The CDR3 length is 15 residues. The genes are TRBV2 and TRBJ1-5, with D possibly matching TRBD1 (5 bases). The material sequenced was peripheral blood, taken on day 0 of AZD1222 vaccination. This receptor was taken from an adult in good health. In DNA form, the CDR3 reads TGTGCCAGCAGTGAATATCTGTCAGGGTTTCAGCCCCAGCATTTT. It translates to CASSEYLSGFQPQHF.